These 11 T cell receptor beta chains came from one sample sequenced in a study of CD8+ T cells in alopecia areata. Following RNA extraction, reverse transcription yielded cDNA that acted as the sequencing template. Generated by immunoSEQ multiplex PCR, the TCRdb table keeps only in-frame clones and is missing some. The data hold 130,000 or so clones, with around 87% observed a single time. Treatment defined: oral pan-JAK inhibitor, 5-10 mg twice daily. The sequenced sample was CD8+ T cells sorted from blood, obtained at week 4, from a patient treated with tofacitinib. Receptors were obtained from a human donor with alopecia areata.

The chain couples TRBV4-1 to TRBJ2-7; 11 nucleotides line up with TRBD2. Germline CDR1 is MGHRA and CDR2 is YSYEKL. Trimming cost V 4 bases and J 6 bases; bases outside gene matches: 8. CDR3 length: 15 amino acids. This CDR3 reads CASSPYSGRDREQYF. DNA for the CDR3: TGCGCCAGCAGCCCTTATAGCGGGAGGGACCGCGAGCAGTACTTC.

This sequence joins TRBV5-6 and TRBJ2-1; the D gene could be TRBD1 or TRBD2 (5 bases each). The V gene's germline CDR1 is SGHDT and CDR2 YYEEEE. The CDR3 covers 15 residues. The CDR3 sequence: CAAASSGRSYNEQFF. Written as DNA, the CDR3 is TGTGCTGCCGCAAGCTCGGGACGCTCCTACAATGAGCAGTTCTTC.

V gene TRBV6-5 combines with J gene TRBJ2-1; tentatively, D is TRBD1 (6 bases). Germline-derived CDR1 and CDR2 are MNHEY and SVGAGI. The CDR3 has 15 amino acids. V was clipped by 1 base and J by 7 bases, with 14 bases between them. CDR3 sequence reads: CASSYFQGPGNEQFF. Written as DNA, the CDR3 is TGTGCCAGCAGTTACTTCCAGGGGCCGGGAAATGAGCAGTTCTTC.

Here the CDR3 reads CSVLDRGYSNQPQHF. Here the CDR3 DNA reads TGCAGCGTCCTGGACAGGGGTTATAGCAATCAGCCCCAGCATTTT. V usage is TRBV29-1 and J usage is TRBJ1-5, with 9 bases matching TRBD1. Germline V CDR1 and CDR2: SQVTM, ANQGSEA. This CDR3 is 15 amino acids long. V was clipped by 6 bases and J by 0 bases; unmatched bases: 6.

This rearrangement joins TRBV5-1 to TRBJ2-3; 7 bases align to TRBD2. J was trimmed by 2 bases and V by 7 bases; bases with no gene match: 7. In germline, CDR1 is SGHRS, CDR2 YFSETQ. The CDR3 has 14 amino acids. Here the CDR3 reads CASAPGLDTDTQYF. Written as DNA, the CDR3 is TGCGCCAGCGCGCCAGGACTAGACACAGATACGCAGTATTTT.

The rearrangement links TRBV6-6 to TRBJ1-2; D remains unclear. Germline CDR1 is MNHNY and CDR2 is SVGAGI (reference sequence). CDR3 length equals 11 residues. Trimming removed 6 bases from V and 3 bases from J, with 5 bases in between. The CDR3 nucleotides are TGTGCCAGCAGAGGTGACTATGGCTACACCTTC. Its translation is CASRGDYGYTF.

The V gene is TRBV11-2, the J gene TRBJ2-3; 15 bases fit TRBD2. Germline trimming cut 1 base from V and 3 bases from J; bases unmatched to any gene: 5. There are 18 residues in the CDR3. Looked up from germline, CDR1 is SGHAT and CDR2 is FQNNGV. The DNA of the CDR3 is TGTGCCAGCAGCTTAGGGACTAGCGGGGGGGCCGTGACAGATACGCAGTATTTT. Protein: CASSLGTSGGAVTDTQYF.

The chain employs TRBV27 and TRBJ2-5; 12 nucleotides agree with TRBD2. J lost 4 bases, V lost 8 bases, and 8 bases had no gene match. The CDR3 contains 15 residues. The germline V gene encodes CDR1 MNHEY and CDR2 SMNVEV (reference sequence). CDR3 region: CASRPSSGRGETQYF. The CDR3 coding sequence is TGTGCCAGCCGCCCCTCTAGCGGGAGGGGAGAGACCCAGTACTTC.

The gene calls are TRBV30 and TRBJ2-2; D ambiguous. The CDR3 length is 14 residues. The V end was cut by 0 bases, the J end by 6 bases, with 11 bases between. Germline assignment: CDR1 GTSNPN and CDR2 SVGIG (reference sequence). CDR3 DNA: TGTGCCTGGAGTGTAACGGGTTCAGCCGGGGAGCTGTTTTTT. Translated, it gives CAWSVTGSAGELFF.

On this clone: The junction and the germline gene differ at one end; a read error may be behind it. This rearrangement joins TRBV7-7 to TRBJ2-5; 11 nucleotides agree with TRBD2. The CDR3 contains 15 residues. CDR1 and CDR2 from the germline V gene are SSHAT and FNYEAQ (reference sequence). The DNA for the CDR3 is TGTGCTAGCAGCGCCCGACTAGCGGGGCAAGAGACCCAGTACTTC. This encodes CASSARLAGQETQYF.

This chain uses TRBV7-9 with TRBJ2-1; D not resolved. The CDR3 consists of 10 residues. Germline-derived CDR1 and CDR2 are SEHNR and FQNEAQ (reference sequence). Trimming took 7 bases from V and 8 from J, leaving 6 bases between them. CDR3 bases: TGTGCCAGCAAGGACGATGAGCAGTTCTTC. Amino acid sequence: CASKDDEQFF.